A selection of T cell receptor beta chains follows, all from one sample in a study of T cells in Graves' hyperthyroidism and ophthalmopathy. In TCRdb, the multiplex PCR reads were re-called with MiXCR into one record per CDR3 protein. Here the sample spans about 400,000 distinct CDR3 sequences, around 16% being singletons. Sequencing was performed on blood. The receptor set was obtained from a woman aged 18-30 years with Graves' hyperthyroidism. CDR3s include the opening cysteine and the closing phenylalanine or tryptophan. A D gene is named only where the DNA matches it firmly. Clone sizes are given selectively: once, few, many, or a class where the clone is expanded.

j_gene,v_gene,len,d_gene,abundance,CDR3aa,CDR3nt
TRBJ2-1,TRBV6-1,14,NA,NA,CASSIRTGLNEQFF,TGTGCCAGCAGTATACGCACAGGGCTAAATGAGCAGTTCTTC
TRBJ2-1,TRBV3-1,15,NA,many,CASSQTARDDNEQFF,TGTGCCAGCAGCCAAACGGCTAGGGATGACAATGAGCAGTTCTTC
TRBJ1-1,TRBV18,14,TRBD1,many,CASRDRGKNTEAFF,TGTGCCAGCCGGGACAGGGGAAAGAACACTGAAGCTTTCTTT
TRBJ2-2,TRBV28,18,TRBD2,few,CASSRIGLAGGVTGELFF,TGTGCCAGCAGCCGTATCGGACTAGCGGGGGGGGTCACCGGGGAGCTGTTTTTT
TRBJ1-1,TRBV20-1,15,TRBD1,NA,CSARAGTGDGTEAFF,TGCAGTGCTAGAGCCGGGACAGGGGATGGCACTGAAGCTTTCTTT
TRBJ2-5,TRBV9,15,TRBD1,NA,CASSVGQQFGETQYF,TGTGCCAGCAGCGTGGGACAGCAATTTGGGGAGACCCAGTACTTC
TRBJ2-7,TRBV28,15,TRBD2,many,CASSDPTGTRNEQYF,TGTGCCAGCAGTGACCCGACCGGGACTAGGAACGAGCAGTACTTC
TRBJ2-4,TRBV27,15,NA,NA,CASSSLGGSKNIQYF,TGTGCCAGCAGTTCCCTAGGGGGATCCAAAAACATTCAGTACTTC
TRBJ2-6,TRBV14,13,NA,many,CAKWGLGANVLTF,TGTGCCAAATGGGGCCTGGGGGCCAACGTCCTGACTTTC
TRBJ2-7,TRBV7-2,14,NA,many,CASAGRRGSYEQYF,TGTGCCAGCGCCGGAAGGAGGGGGTCCTACGAGCAGTACTTC
TRBJ2-5,TRBV11-2,14,NA,many,CASSLPLRRETQYF,TGTGCCAGCAGCTTACCCCTGAGGCGGGAGACCCAGTACTTC
TRBJ1-6,TRBV6-1,13,TRBD1,many,CASGRGPVSPLHF,TGTGCCAGCGGCAGGGGGCCGGTTTCACCCCTCCACTTT
TRBJ2-7,TRBV3-1,13,NA,many,CASSQVRGPGQYF,TGTGCCAGCAGCCAAGTTCGGGGTCCAGGGCAGTACTTC
TRBJ1-2,TRBV28,13,TRBD1,many,CASSSRGMDGYTF,TGTGCCAGCAGTTCCAGGGGGATGGATGGCTACACCTTC
TRBJ2-1,TRBV14,14,NA,NA,CASSQDRRRGEQFF,TGTGCCAGCAGCCAAGATAGGAGGCGGGGTGAGCAGTTCTTC
TRBJ2-2,TRBV6-6,14,NA,few,CASSYRGIGGELFF,TGTGCCAGCAGTTACAGGGGCATCGGCGGGGAGCTGTTTTTT
TRBJ1-2,TRBV5-6,16,NA,few,CASSWGPGPYYYGYTF,TGTGCCAGCAGCTGGGGCCCCGGGCCCTACTATTATGGCTACACCTTC
TRBJ2-5,TRBV5-1,17,NA,once,CASSNGGLASGGGTQYF,TGCGCCAGCAGCAACGGGGGTCTAGCGTCAGGGGGAGGGACCCAGTACTTC
TRBJ2-2,TRBV28,14,NA,many,CASSFYRDPGELFF,TGTGCCAGCAGTTTCTACCGGGATCCCGGGGAGCTGTTTTTT
TRBJ2-3,TRBV11-3,15,TRBD2,many,CASSLRGYSTDTQYF,TGTGCCAGCAGCTTGCGGGGGTATAGCACAGATACGCAGTATTTT
TRBJ1-2,TRBV10-3,13,NA,many,CAISDEKLRGYTF,TGTGCCATCAGTGACGAGAAACTTAGGGGCTACACCTTC
TRBJ2-1,TRBV6-1,14,NA,many,CASTRGGQANEQFF,TGTGCCAGCACCAGGGGGGGGCAGGCCAATGAGCAGTTCTTC
TRBJ1-2,TRBV19,14,TRBD1,many,CASKDRTNTYGYTF,TGTGCCAGTAAGGACAGGACGAATACTTATGGCTACACCTTC
TRBJ2-3,TRBV10-3,12,NA,few,CAISDSADTQYF,TGTGCCATCAGTGATTCGGCAGATACGCAGTATTTT
TRBJ1-6,TRBV4-1,19,TRBD1,NA,CASSPRTGGAKSYNSPLHF,TGCGCCAGCAGCCCTAGGACAGGGGGCGCAAAATCCTATAATTCACCCCTCCACTTT
TRBJ2-7,TRBV18,13,NA,many,CASSPRMIDEQYF,TGTGCCAGCTCACCAAGGATGATAGACGAGCAGTACTTC
TRBJ2-7,TRBV9,14,TRBD1,many,CASSSRTGVYEQYF,TGTGCCAGCAGCTCCCGGACAGGGGTCTACGAGCAGTACTTC
TRBJ1-6,TRBV6-5,15,NA,many,CASSYSGGVNSPLHF,TGTGCCAGCAGTTACTCGGGCGGAGTTAATTCACCCCTCCACTTT
TRBJ2-2,TRBV7-9,14,NA,many,CASSHAQGTGELFF,TGTGCCAGCAGCCATGCACAGGGTACCGGGGAGCTGTTTTTT
TRBJ2-3,TRBV20-1,15,TRBD2,many,CSASYERGLTDTQYF,TGCAGTGCTAGTTACGAGCGGGGTCTCACAGATACGCAGTATTTT
TRBJ2-2,TRBV5-1,15,TRBD2,many,CASSLAAGEHGELFF,TGCGCCAGCAGCTTGGCCGCGGGAGAGCACGGGGAGCTGTTTTTT
TRBJ1-2,TRBV11-2,14,NA,few,CASSLGRSLYGYTF,TGTGCCAGCAGCTTAGGACGGTCGTTATATGGCTACACCTTC
TRBJ2-5,TRBV20-1,17,NA,NA,CSVRSLCSWVNQETQYF,TGCAGTGTTAGAAGCCTCTGCTCCTGGGTCAACCAAGAGACCCAGTACTTC
TRBJ2-6,TRBV19,16,TRBD1,NA,CASSSTGRSGANVLTF,TGTGCCAGTAGTTCGACAGGGCGCTCTGGGGCCAACGTCCTGACTTTC
TRBJ2-1,TRBV14,16,TRBD1,NA,CASSQGQGPPNNEQFF,TGTGCCAGCAGCCAGGGACAGGGGCCCCCAAACAATGAGCAGTTCTTC
TRBJ2-1,TRBV12-3/TRBV12-4,15,NA,many,CASTRPGEPYNEQFF,TGTGCCAGCACGCGACCGGGGGAACCCTACAATGAGCAGTTCTTC
TRBJ2-2,TRBV9,16,NA,NA,CASSVADPANTGELFF,TGTGCCAGCAGCGTAGCGGATCCGGCGAACACCGGGGAGCTGTTTTTT
TRBJ1-2,TRBV19,14,TRBD1,many,CASSTPGQRYGYTF,TGTGCCAGTAGTACTCCGGGACAGAGGTATGGCTACACCTTC
TRBJ2-1,TRBV7-8,15,TRBD2,few,CASSLGTRIRNGQFF,TGTGCCAGCAGCTTGGGGACTAGGATACGGAATGGGCAGTTCTTC
TRBJ2-3,TRBV11-2,15,NA,few,CASSLSGTTTDTQYF,TGTGCCAGCAGCCTATCCGGGACAACCACAGATACGCAGTATTTT
TRBJ2-7,TRBV18,13,NA,many,CASSGAGSYEQYF,TGTGCCAGCTCCGGGGCAGGCTCCTACGAGCAGTACTTC
TRBJ1-5,TRBV2,14,TRBD1,NA,CASRNRGSNQPQHF,TGTGCCAGCAGGAACAGGGGGAGCAATCAGCCCCAGCATTTT
TRBJ2-4,TRBV5-5,16,TRBD1,many,CASRQDRFLAKNIQYF,TGTGCCAGCAGACAGGACAGGTTCTTAGCCAAAAACATTCAGTACTTC
TRBJ2-2,TRBV4-1,18,TRBD1,once,CASSPGSGTGENTGELFF,TGCGCCAGCAGCCCCGGCTCCGGGACAGGGGAGAACACCGGGGAGCTGTTTTTT
TRBJ2-1,TRBV18,16,TRBD1,many,CASSPYTGALYNEQFF,TGTGCCAGCTCACCGTATACAGGGGCCCTTTACAATGAGCAGTTCTTC
TRBJ2-3,TRBV2,14,NA,few,CASSERTSTDTQYF,TGTGCCAGCAGTGAAAGGACTAGCACAGATACGCAGTATTTT
TRBJ2-7,TRBV9,16,TRBD2,many,CASSVGTGLAGDEQYF,TGTGCCAGCAGCGTAGGAACGGGACTAGCGGGGGACGAGCAGTACTTC
TRBJ2-1,TRBV3-1,16,TRBD2,many,CASSPPGGGVTNEQFF,TGTGCCAGCAGCCCCCCGGGCGGGGGGGTCACCAATGAGCAGTTCTTC
TRBJ1-1,TRBV7-9,12,NA,many,CASSGDRTGAFF,TGTGCCAGCAGCGGGGACCGAACTGGAGCTTTCTTT
TRBJ2-3,TRBV7-9,16,NA,many,CASTPERGDSTDTQYF,TGTGCCAGCACCCCCGAGAGGGGGGATAGCACAGATACGCAGTATTTT
TRBJ1-2,TRBV5-5,17,TRBD1,NA,CASSPGTGGPSNYGYTF,TGTGCCAGCAGCCCGGGGACAGGGGGTCCTTCTAACTATGGCTACACCTTC